One and the same sample provided the 20 T cell receptor beta chains below, sequenced in a study of T cell changes during pregnancy in multiple sclerosis. TCRdb's table, derived via immunoSEQ multiplex PCR, lists solely in-frame clones and lacks some. The sample contains roughly 80,000 clones, 93% of which appear only once. The material sequenced was peripheral blood, taken in the second trimester of pregnancy. These receptors were taken from a female donor with multiple sclerosis, enrolled in a pregnancy study.

The rearrangement uses TRBV5-3 and TRBJ1-1; 9 bases line up with TRBD1. TRBV5-3 is treated as an ORF (open reading frame) with a function not yet certain. There are 14 residues in the CDR3. With 5 bases clipped from V and 4 bases from J, the junction kept 6 bases outside the gene matches. The CDR3 spells CARRPGQGGTEAFF. The CDR3 coding sequence is TGTGCCAGAAGGCCGGGACAGGGAGGCACTGAAGCTTTCTTT.

The CDR3 region is CASRKGQGNQPQHF. CDR3 nucleotide sequence: TGTGCCAGCAGGAAGGGACAGGGCAATCAGCCCCAGCATTTT. The gene calls are TRBV2 and TRBJ1-5, with TRBD1 matching over 8 bases. Germline-derived CDR1 and CDR2 are SNHLY and FYNNEI. V was clipped by 6 bases and J by 2 bases; unmatched bases: 3. The CDR3 is made up of 14 amino acids.

V and J are TRBV9 and TRBJ2-1; 10 bases agree with TRBD1. The length of the CDR3 is 14 residues. J gave up 5 bases and V 4 bases, and 3 bases lay outside the gene matches. Germline lookup yields CDR1 SGDLS and CDR2 YYNGEE. Here the CDR3 reads CASSPGTGDNEQFF. CDR3 nucleotide sequence: TGTGCCAGCAGCCCTGGGACAGGGGACAATGAGCAGTTCTTC.

This rearrangement joins TRBV28 to TRBJ2-7; the match to TRBD1 covers 12 bases. V dropped 6 bases and J dropped 6; count of bases not matched to a gene: 9. There are 15 residues in the CDR3. Germline CDR1 and CDR2: MDHEN and SYDVKM. CDR3: CASSDGGQGAGEQYF. In DNA form, the CDR3 reads TGTGCCAGCAGCGATGGGGGACAGGGGGCTGGCGAGCAGTACTTC.

The chain carries TRBV25-1 and TRBJ1-1, with a weak D call TRBD1 (6 bases). V was trimmed by 3 bases and J by 2 bases, leaving 13 bases between them. The CDR3 is 15 amino acids. The V gene's germline CDR1 is MGHDK and CDR2 SYGVNS. CDR3 amino acids: CASSERGYGNTEAFF. In DNA, the CDR3 is TGTGCCAGCAGTGAGAGGGGGTATGGAAACACTGAAGCTTTCTTT.

CDR3 protein: CASRTGTVNGYTF. The CDR3, as DNA: TGTGCCAGCAGGACCGGGACAGTAAATGGCTACACCTTC. The genes are TRBV6-5 and TRBJ1-2; TRBD1 matches at 7 bases. Germline V gives CDR1 MNHEY, CDR2 SVGAGI. The ends lost 6 bases at V and 6 bases at J; junction bases unmatched: 7. The CDR3 spans 13 residues.

The gene calls are TRBV13 and TRBJ2-7; D is possibly TRBD2 (7 bases). V was shortened by 5 bases and J by 2 bases, with 19 bases between the two germline ends. CDR3 length: 16 residues. From germline, CDR1 is PRHDT and CDR2 FYEKMQ (reference sequence). CDR3 residues: CASSLGGPSFAYEQYF. The CDR3 nucleotides are TGTGCCAGCAGCCTCGGGGGGCCTAGTTTTGCCTACGAGCAGTACTTC.

V is TRBV11-2 and J is TRBJ2-7, with D perhaps matching TRBD1 (5 bases). Deletions cut 4 bases from V and 10 bases from J, with 14 bases between. The CDR3 totals 12 residues. The germline gives CDR1 SGHAT, CDR2 FQNNGV. CDR3 sequence (DNA): TGTGCCAGCAGCTCAGACAGTCGTAATCAGTACTTC. This encodes CASSSDSRNQYF.

This chain joins TRBV10-3 and TRBJ1-1; a weak D match, TRBD1 (5 bases). The CDR3 totals 13 residues. V dropped 4 bases and J dropped 7 bases, with 13 bases sitting between them. Germline V gives CDR1 ENHRY, CDR2 SYGVKD. The CDR3 DNA is TGTGCCATCAGTGCCGGCGCAGGGTTTGAAGCTTTCTTT. Translation gives CAISAGAGFEAFF.

This rearrangement joins TRBV6-5 to TRBJ1-4; possibly TRBD1 for D (6 bases). V was clipped by 2 bases and J by 7 bases, with 14 bases between them. Per germline, CDR1 MNHEY and CDR2 SVGAGI. This CDR3 is 15 amino acids long. This chain's CDR3 is CASSYTGGRREKLFF. CDR3 nucleotide sequence: TGTGCCAGCAGTTACACCGGGGGGCGCCGTGAAAAACTGTTTTTT.

V and J are TRBV5-1 and TRBJ2-3; 8 nucleotides match TRBD1. The CDR3 sequence is 15 residues long. Germline V gene sequence: CDR1 SGHRS, CDR2 YFSETQ. Trimming at V came to 0 bases and at J to 1 base, leaving 1 base not matched to a gene. The CDR3 loop reads CASSLGGQGTDTQYF. CDR3 coding DNA: TGCGCCAGCAGCTTGGGGGGACAGGGCACAGATACGCAGTATTTT.

The rearrangement uses TRBV10-3 and TRBJ2-1; D gene unclear. The germline CDR1 and CDR2 sequences are ENHRY and SYGVKD. V was shortened by 11 bases and J by 8 bases, with 19 bases between the two germline ends. The CDR3 extends over 13 amino acids. In DNA, the CDR3 is TGTGCCTTGCGCCCGGATGGCGAGGATGAGCAGTTCTTC. Encoded protein: CALRPDGEDEQFF.

V and J are TRBV13 and TRBJ2-5; D not resolved. The germline V gene has CDR1 PRHDT and CDR2 FYEKMQ (reference sequence). The CDR3 covers 13 residues. The V gene lost 0 bases and the J gene lost 4 bases, with 6 bases spanning the gap. The CDR3 coding sequence is TGTGCCAGCAGCTTAGGAAGAGGAGAGACCCAGTACTTC. The encoded protein is CASSLGRGETQYF.

The table lists this clone with a count of one. The V gene is TRBV11-2, the J gene TRBJ2-7; 8 bases map to TRBD2. The CDR3 runs 15 residues. V shed 0 bases and J 9 bases; nucleotides not matched to a gene: 10. Germline lookup yields CDR1 SGHAT and CDR2 FQNNGV. Written as DNA, the CDR3 is TGTGCCAGCAGCTTAGAAGGTAGCGGGGTCACGGGGCAGTACTTC. Translated, it gives CASSLEGSGVTGQYF.

This chain uses TRBV7-9 with TRBJ2-7; the match to TRBD1 covers 8 bases. The CDR3 runs to 16 residues. Trimming took 5 bases from V and 2 from J; bases not matched to a gene: 11. CDR1 and CDR2 (germline): SEHNR, FQNEAQ (reference sequence). DNA of the CDR3: TGTGCCAGCAGCCCTCCTACGGGACAGGTGACCTACGAGCAGTACTTC. The encoded protein is CASSPPTGQVTYEQYF.

The genes are TRBV5-1 and TRBJ2-2; 12 bases map to TRBD2. The V segment lost 4 bases and the J segment 3 bases; nucleotides outside the gene matches: 16. Germline V lookup: CDR1 SGHRS, CDR2 YFSETQ. This CDR3 is built from 20 residues. The CDR3 DNA reads as TGCGCCAGCAGCCTTCGACTAGCGGGGGCCTACCAAGGGGACACCGGGGAGCTGTTTTTT. Translated, it gives CASSLRLAGAYQGDTGELFF.

This rearrangement joins TRBV10-3 to TRBJ1-2; the D is unclear. The CDR3 totals 12 residues. The germline V gene has CDR1 ENHRY and CDR2 SYGVKD. V shed 0 bases and J shed 8 bases, with 7 bases lying between them. The DNA of the CDR3 is TGTGCCATCAGTGAGTCGTATGAGGGCTACACCTTC. This codes for CAISESYEGYTF.

V gene TRBV19 combines with J gene TRBJ2-7; 7 bases line up with TRBD2. J gave up 7 bases and V 4 bases, and 10 bases lay outside the gene matches. Germline-derived CDR1 and CDR2 are LNHDA and SQIVND (reference sequence). This CDR3 is built from 14 residues. For the CDR3, the DNA is TGTGCCAGTAGTACCCTGGGAGGGGAGCGGGAGCAGTACTTC. Translation gives CASSTLGGEREQYF.

V usage is TRBV11-1 and J usage is TRBJ1-2; D not resolved. The germline CDR1 and CDR2 sequences are SGHAT and FQDESV (reference sequence). Trimming removed 3 bases at V and 6 bases at J, with 11 bases between. The CDR3 is 13 residues long. The CDR3 loop is CASSFSDNHGYTF. The CDR3 DNA reads TGTGCCAGCAGCTTTTCCGACAATCATGGCTACACCTTC.

The chain combines TRBV5-4 with TRBJ1-6; 11 bases align to TRBD1. This CDR3 is built from 15 residues. Germline CDR1 reads SGHNT; CDR2 reads YYREEE (reference sequence). J was trimmed by 7 bases and V by 3 bases; bases with no gene match: 3. The CDR3 DNA sequence: TGTGCCAGCAGCTCGGGGGACAGGGGGAATTCACCCCTCCACTTT. Its translation is CASSSGDRGNSPLHF. Filled out from reference TRBV5-4 and TRBJ1-6, the complete variable domain reads ETGVTQSPTHLIKTRGQQVTLRCSSQSGHNTVSWYQQALGQGPQFIFQYYREEENGRGNFPPRFSGLQFPNYSSELNVNALELDDSALYLCASSSGDRGNSPLHFGNGTRLTVT.